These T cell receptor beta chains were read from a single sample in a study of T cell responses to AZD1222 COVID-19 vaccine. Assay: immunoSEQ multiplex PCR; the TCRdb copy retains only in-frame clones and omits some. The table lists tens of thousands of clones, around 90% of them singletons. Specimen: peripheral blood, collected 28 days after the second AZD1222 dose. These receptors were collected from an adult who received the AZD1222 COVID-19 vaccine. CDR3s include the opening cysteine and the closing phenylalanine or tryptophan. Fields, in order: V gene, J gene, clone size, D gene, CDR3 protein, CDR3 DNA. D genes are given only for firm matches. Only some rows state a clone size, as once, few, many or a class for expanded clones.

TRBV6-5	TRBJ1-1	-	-	CASSYGGNTEAFF	TGTGCCAGCAGTTACGGGGGGAACACTGAAGCTTTCTTT
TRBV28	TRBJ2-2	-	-	CASSTLTVLSRTGELFF	TGTGCCAGCAGTACCTTGACCGTCCTAAGTAGAACCGGGGAGCTGTTTTTT
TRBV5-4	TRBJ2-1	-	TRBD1	CASSFEGAREQFF	TGTGCCAGCAGCTTTGAGGGGGCTCGGGAGCAGTTCTTC
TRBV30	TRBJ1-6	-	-	CACRGEYNSPLHF	TGTGCCTGTAGAGGGGAATATAATTCACCCCTCCACTTT
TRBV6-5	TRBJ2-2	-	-	CASSRQAPNTGELFF	TGTGCCAGCAGTAGACAGGCGCCGAACACCGGGGAGCTGTTTTTT
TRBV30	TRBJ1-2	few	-	CAWSPNPQNGYTF	TGTGCCTGGAGTCCCAACCCCCAAAATGGCTACACCTTC
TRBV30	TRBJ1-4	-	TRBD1	CAWARTGVFEKLFF	TGTGCCTGGGCCCGGACAGGGGTGTTTGAAAAACTGTTTTTT
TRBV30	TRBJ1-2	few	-	CAWSVGGLRGYTF	TGTGCCTGGAGTGTCGGGGGCCTGAGGGGCTACACCTTC
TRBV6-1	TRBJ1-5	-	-	CASSEGIDNQPQHF	TGTGCCAGCAGTGAGGGGATCGACAATCAGCCCCAGCATTTT
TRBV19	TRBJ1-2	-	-	CASSIVVWQGDYGYTF	TGTGCCAGTAGTATAGTAGTCTGGCAGGGAGACTATGGCTACACCTTC
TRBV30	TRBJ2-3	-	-	CASRGGYTDTQYF	TGTGCCTCGAGAGGGGGGTACACAGATACGCAGTATTTT
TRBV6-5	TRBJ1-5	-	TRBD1	CASSYTTGGDQPQHF	TGTGCCAGCAGTTACACAACAGGGGGGGATCAGCCCCAGCATTTT
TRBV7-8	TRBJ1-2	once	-	CASSLVSGRSNYGYTF	TGTGCCAGCAGCTTAGTTAGCGGGAGATCTAACTATGGCTACACCTTC